This T cell receptor beta chain was captured by sequencing in a study of regulatory T cells in long-lasting Graves disease. General study results and limits: Samples came from peripheral blood alone, without thyroid tissue.

From germline, CDR1 is GTSNPN and CDR2 SVGIG (reference sequence). The CDR3 length is 12 residues. In building TCR beta libraries, iRepertoire HTBI primers were used together with Arm-PCR of CDR3 regions. TCRdb redid the calling of the multiplex PCR reads with MiXCR, one entry per CDR3 protein. The repertoire consists of hundreds of thousands of distinct CDR3 sequences, with approximately 16% occurring once and the leading ten covering just under 30%. Time point specified: newly diagnosed GD, antithyroid drugs for less than 3 months. Making the TCR library involved RNA that had been extracted from PBMCs. As to this clonotype: Antigen: not known. This may stem from a read error, because a much larger clone lies one nucleotide away.

The same specimen was also included in a second study, on T cells in Graves' hyperthyroidism and ophthalmopathy.

The source was peripheral blood mononuclear cells (PBMCs), collected at new diagnosis, from a patient treated with antithyroid drugs. The source is a man in his forties with Graves disease. The rearrangement joins TRBV30 to TRBJ2-1; no clear D gene. The CDR3 spells CAWGVLYDEQFF. The CDR3 nucleotides read TGTGCCTGGGGTGTACTGTATGATGAGCAGTTCTTC.